The source of this T cell receptor (beta chain) is a study of OX40 agonist ivuxolimab in advanced cancers. Regarding the study in general: The costimulatory receptor OX40 (CD134) was targeted by ivuxolimab, a fully human IgG2 agonistic monoclonal antibody. In the dose-escalation cohort, 82.7% of patients were male, and the mean age was 60 years with a range of 23 to 79. The paper describes the monotherapy dose-escalation part (N of about 55 patients) of the phase I trial of ivuxolimab. Partial responses were achieved by three dose-escalation patients, of whom one had hepatocellular carcinoma and two had cutaneous melanoma. Peripheral TCRbeta sequencing aimed to test whether ivuxolimab altered TCR sequence diversity and caused clonal T-cell expansion. Prior anti-PD-1, anti-PD-L1 or anti-CTLA-4 therapy was permitted, and about 40% of dose-escalation patients had received checkpoint inhibitors. Intravenous ivuxolimab was administered to patients every 2 weeks at six dose levels: 0.01, 0.1, 0.3, 1.5, 3 and 10 mg/kg. Among the roughly 52 dose-escalation patients, some 19 had hepatocellular carcinoma, 15 or so melanoma, 9 renal cell carcinoma and 9 head and neck cancer.

The germline V gene (reference sequence) sets CDR1 to LNHDA and CDR2 to SQIVND. V sheds 3 bases and J sheds 10 bases, leaving 20 bases between their ends. Counted from cysteine to phenylalanine, this CDR3 has 15 amino acids. The read is trimmed to its CDR3 DNA, 45 bases read in frame from base 1. Results the study describes overall, beyond this receptor: In the 0.1-3.0 mg/kg groups, partial responders were among the patients with the lowest normalized peripheral clonal expansion, particularly in CD8+ T cells. After ivuxolimab, more expanded clones were found on average in CD8+ T cells than in CD4+ T cells. At doses of 0.1 to 3.0 mg/kg, clonal expansion of both CD4+ and CD8+ blood T cells was observed from baseline to week 6. The antigen specificity of the peripheral T cells that underwent clonal expansion was not determined. Low levels of normalized T-cell clonal expansion were also seen in some patients who did not respond.

Patients with a history of autoimmune disease or receiving systemic immunosuppression were excluded from the trial. In every dose cohort, peripheral blood was drawn for TCR sequencing at baseline, cycle 4 day 1, and cycle 7 day 1. Samples came from an open-label, multicenter, first-in-human phase I dose-escalation trial of ivuxolimab. Adults with locally advanced or metastatic melanoma, renal cell, hepatocellular, or head and neck squamous cell carcinoma were enrolled in the trial. Before TCR sequencing, CD4+ and CD8+ T cells were separately sorted from peripheral blood. For sequencing of the TCRbeta CDR3 region, genomic DNA was extracted from the sorted cells. TCRbeta CDR3 regions were sequenced using the immunoSEQ Assay. TCRdb mirrors the immuneACCESS table, restricted to in-frame sequences. Some clones are absent from its copies; in checked studies, under half trace to an unresolved V gene, and the reason for the others is unknown. In all, the sample holds about 45,000 clones, and about nine tenths of those were seen once. The ten largest clones capture around 1% of the sample.

To note about this clone: No antigen is known for it. There are no base qualities to consult, and no much larger clone falls within one base.

The clonotype originates from an adult with an advanced solid tumor such as melanoma, head and neck, liver or kidney cancer. The chain joins TRBV19 to TRBJ2-3; no D gene is confidently identified. Material: CD4+ or CD8+ T cells sorted from blood, obtained in a trial of the OX40 agonist ivuxolimab. The CDR3 protein: CASSIGAGQGVAQYF. The sequenced DNA is TGTGCCAGTAGTATTGGTGCCGGGCAAGGAGTTGCGCAGTATTTT.